The 23 T cell receptor beta chains below come from one sample, sequenced in a study of cytomegalovirus exposure and HLA in healthy donors (dated by TCRdb to the late 2010s). Libraries were built with the immunoSEQ multiplex PCR assay. The multiplex PCR relied on a mix of 60 forward primers for TCR Vbeta segments and 13 reverse primers for TCR Jbeta segments. The immuneACCESS repertoire file appears here via TCRdb, limited to in-frame rearrangements. These files lack a portion of the clones; in checked studies, under half of the deficit traces to unresolved V genes, and the cause of the others is not known. This sample holds about 150,000 clones; roughly 10% were observed only once. Clones ranked in the top ten supply less than 2% of the sample. The sequencing sample was made of PBMCs. All receptors come from a man aged 50-60 years in good health and CMV-seronegative.

This chain uses TRBV11-2 with TRBJ2-3, with D perhaps matching TRBD2 (6 bases). The V end lost 6 bases, the J end lost 3 bases, and 13 bases lay between the germline ends. CDR1 and CDR2 (germline): SGHAT, FQNNGV. The CDR3 consists of 14 residues. The CDR3 nucleotides are TGTGCCAGCAGAGGCGGGGTGGGGACAGATACGCAGTATTTT. Amino acids: CASRGGVGTDTQYF.

The chain employs TRBV11-2 and TRBJ2-3, with D uncertain. Trimming cost V 5 bases and J 1 base, with 7 bases left between them. The CDR3 totals 13 residues. The germline V gene has CDR1 SGHAT and CDR2 FQNNGV. CDR3 loop: CASSTPGTDTQYF. The CDR3 DNA sequence: TGTGCCAGCAGCACCCCGGGCACAGATACGCAGTATTTT.

J is TRBJ1-5 and V is TRBV11-2, with D possibly being TRBD1 (6 bases). CDR1 and CDR2 from the germline V gene are SGHAT and FQNNGV. This CDR3 contains 13 residues. Trimming shortened V by 5 bases and J by 5 bases, and 10 bases separated the two germline ends. CDR3 nucleotide sequence: TGTGCCAGCAGCCGATACAGGGATCAGCCCCAGCATTTT. It translates to CASSRYRDQPQHF.

This chain uses TRBV9 with TRBJ2-5; 11 bases map to TRBD1. The CDR3 runs to 18 residues. Germline CDR1 and CDR2: SGDLS and YYNGEE. V dropped 3 bases and J dropped 5; count of bases not matched to a gene: 15. This CDR3 reads CASSAPRTGGASPETQYF. For the CDR3, the DNA is TGTGCCAGCAGCGCCCCCAGGACAGGGGGCGCCTCCCCTGAGACCCAGTACTTC.

This chain uses TRBV10-2 with TRBJ1-4; D possibly corresponds to TRBD1 (6 bases). Germline V lookup: CDR1 WSHSY, CDR2 SAAADI. V lost 6 bases and J lost 7, with 15 bases in between. The CDR3 extends over 14 amino acids. CDR3 DNA: TGCGCCAGCAGAGAGGGACAAAGAGGTGAAAAACTGTTTTTT. It codes for CASREGQRGEKLFF.

Only a few counts were recorded for this clone. The rearrangement joins TRBV10-3 to TRBJ2-1, with TRBD2 as a possible D gene (5 bases). Trimming shortened V by 0 bases and J by 7 bases, and 13 bases separated the two germline ends. The germline V gene has CDR1 ENHRY and CDR2 SYGVKD. This CDR3 comprises 15 residues. The CDR3 nucleotides are TGTGCCATCAGTGAGTCGATTGGGAGTAAGAATGAGCAGTTCTTC. It yields the protein CAISESIGSKNEQFF.

The V gene is TRBV7-9, the J gene TRBJ1-1; no reliable D call. In germline, CDR1 is SEHNR, CDR2 FQNEAQ (reference sequence). V lost 1 base to trimming and J lost 4 bases, with 13 bases between them. The CDR3 spans 15 residues. The CDR3 sequence: CASSLVLGEGTEAFF. The CDR3 DNA reads as TGTGCCAGCAGCTTAGTGCTGGGAGAGGGCACTGAAGCTTTCTTT.

The rearrangement uses TRBV2 and TRBJ2-3; 9 positions match TRBD2. The CDR3 is made up of 16 amino acids. Germline CDR1 and CDR2: SNHLY and FYNNEI. The trim removed 6 bases at V and 4 bases at J, leaving 11 bases unmatched. CDR3 amino acids: CASRTGTSFSSDTQYF. The CDR3 DNA reads as TGTGCCAGCAGAACCGGGACTAGCTTTTCATCAGATACGCAGTATTTT.

There are a few counts of this clone. The V call is TRBV7-2, the J call TRBJ1-6; D is unclear. The CDR3 runs to 14 residues. The germline V gene has CDR1 SGHTA and CDR2 FQGNSA. Trimming took off 3 bases at V and 10 bases at J, with 13 bases between the two ends. The CDR3 protein is CASSLRASGSPLHF. CDR3 in DNA: TGTGCCAGCAGCTTGAGGGCTTCTGGGTCACCCCTCCACTTT.

This clone was seen a handful of times. This chain connects TRBV5-1 to TRBJ1-1; D uncertain. The CDR3 is 14 amino acids. V shed 5 bases and J shed 5 bases, with 16 bases lying between them. Germline assignment: CDR1 SGHRS and CDR2 YFSETQ. The DNA of the CDR3 is TGCGCCAGCAGTCCCGGCCCTACGGAGACTGAAGCTTTCTTT. Protein: CASSPGPTETEAFF.

Notes on this clone: Distinct nucleotide sequences in the sample also encode this CDR3. The V and J genes are TRBV7-3 and TRBJ2-1; 7 nucleotides align to TRBD1. The ends lost 3 bases at V and 0 bases at J; junction bases unmatched: 2. The CDR3 has 15 residues. In germline, CDR1 is SGHTA, CDR2 FQGTGA. CDR3 loop: CASSFRDSSYNEQFF. The CDR3 DNA reads as TGTGCCAGCAGCTTCCGGGACAGCTCCTACAATGAGCAGTTCTTC.

The chain carries TRBV11-1 and TRBJ1-1; D unclear. Germline V lookup: CDR1 SGHAT, CDR2 FQDESV (reference sequence). CDR3 length: 16 residues. The V end lost 0 bases, the J end lost 1 base, and 12 bases lay between the germline ends. DNA of the CDR3: TGTGCCAGCAGCTTAGCGCGGAGAGAGAAGAACACTGAAGCTTTCTTT. It translates to CASSLARREKNTEAFF.

Only a few counts were recorded for this clone. The rearrangement joins TRBV15 to TRBJ1-6; D is perhaps TRBD1 (6 bases). V was clipped by 0 bases and J by 6 bases, with 9 bases between them. The germline CDR1 and CDR2 sequences are LNHNV and YYDKDF (reference sequence). The CDR3 runs to 15 residues. The chain's CDR3 is CATSREYRVNSPLHF. In DNA form, the CDR3 reads TGTGCCACCAGCAGAGAATACAGGGTTAATTCACCCCTCCACTTT.

This clone occurred a few times. The V gene is TRBV5-6, the J gene TRBJ2-5, with TRBD2 identical over 12 bases. The CDR3 has 17 residues. The V gene end was trimmed by 3 bases and the J gene end by 1 base; junction bases not matched to a gene: 7. Germline assignment: CDR1 SGHDT and CDR2 YYEEEE. The CDR3 bases are TGTGCCAGCAGCTCCCGACTAGCGGGAGTGGTCCAAGAGACCCAGTACTTC. As protein: CASSSRLAGVVQETQYF.

A few counts support this clone. Other DNA sequences in this specimen translate into the identical CDR3. The chain links TRBV2 to TRBJ1-5; possible D gene TRBD1, 6 bases. The CDR3 totals 14 residues. The germline V gene encodes CDR1 SNHLY and CDR2 FYNNEI. The germline V and J ends were trimmed by 5 bases and 5 bases, with 13 bases remaining between them. In DNA form, the CDR3 reads TGTGCCAGCAGTCCCAGGGGAAGGGATCAGCCCCAGCATTTT. Its protein product is CASSPRGRDQPQHF.

This clone was found a few times. The chain recombines TRBV19 with TRBJ2-3; no clear D. Germline V gives CDR1 LNHDA, CDR2 SQIVND (reference sequence). V gave up 6 bases and J gave up 2 bases, with 9 bases separating them. There are 13 residues in the CDR3. As DNA, the CDR3 is TGTGCCAGTAGCTCCGCACTCACAGATACGCAGTATTTT. This codes for CASSSALTDTQYF.

The table lists this clone with a few counts. This sequence joins TRBV5-8 and TRBJ1-2, with D possibly matching TRBD1 (5 bases). V was trimmed by 4 bases and J by 3 bases, leaving 7 bases between them. This CDR3 is 12 amino acids long. The germline V gene has CDR1 SGHTS and CDR2 YDEGEE. CDR3 region: CASSPGDYGYTF. The DNA for the CDR3 is TGTGCCAGCAGCCCGGGGGACTATGGCTACACCTTC.

The chain uses TRBV5-1 and TRBJ1-1; 8 nucleotides match TRBD1. J was trimmed by 8 bases and V by 0 bases; bases with no gene match: 3. CDR3 length: 13 residues. Germline loops: CDR1 SGHRS, CDR2 YFSETQ. CDR3 amino acids: CASSLVRTGEAFF. For the CDR3, the DNA is TGCGCCAGCAGCTTGGTACGGACAGGGGAAGCTTTCTTT.

This clone has a handful of counts. The V gene is TRBV14, the J gene TRBJ1-2, with D hard to call. V lost 2 bases to trimming and J lost 2 bases, with 9 bases between them. The length of the CDR3 is 14 residues. Germline V gene lookup returns CDR1 SGHDN and CDR2 FVKESK. The CDR3 loop is CASSQSAWNYGYTF. DNA of the CDR3: TGTGCCAGCAGCCAAAGCGCGTGGAACTATGGCTACACCTTC.

This chain joins TRBV13 and TRBJ2-4; D is ambiguous. This CDR3 spans 13 amino acids. Trimming cost V 9 bases and J 0 bases, with 9 bases left between them. Germline values: CDR1 PRHDT, CDR2 FYEKMQ (reference sequence). The CDR3, as DNA: TGTGCCAGAAGAGATTTAGCCAAAAACATTCAGTACTTC. It specifies CARRDLAKNIQYF.

The rearrangement uses TRBV2 and TRBJ1-1; TRBD1 aligns across 7 bases. Germline V gene data show CDR1 as SNHLY and CDR2 as FYNNEI. V trimming: 2 bases; J trimming: 4 bases; junction bases outside the gene matches: 7. The CDR3 runs to 15 residues. CDR3 residues: CASSEFEGATTEAFF. The DNA of the CDR3 is TGTGCCAGCAGTGAATTTGAGGGGGCGACCACTGAAGCTTTCTTT.

There are a few counts of this clone. The V call is TRBV10-1, the J call TRBJ1-3; maybe TRBD1 (6 bases). Germline loops: CDR1 WNHNN, CDR2 SYGVQD (reference sequence). The CDR3 sequence is 16 residues long. Trimming took 2 bases from V and 0 from J, leaving 11 bases between them. CDR3 residues: CASSEAQDSSGNTIYF. The CDR3 bases are TGCGCCAGCAGTGAGGCCCAGGACAGCTCTGGAAACACCATATATTTT.

This clone was counted only a few times. This chain links TRBV19 with TRBJ2-5; D might be TRBD1 (5 bases). Trimming removed 5 bases from V and 5 bases from J, with 18 bases in between. The CDR3 is 15 amino acids. The germline gives CDR1 LNHDA, CDR2 SQIVND (reference sequence). CDR3 in DNA: TGTGCCAGTAGTCCAGGAATGGGGCTCGTGGAGACCCAGTACTTC. Its translation is CASSPGMGLVETQYF. The variable domain in full, with the rest retrieved from reference TRBV19 and TRBJ2-5, is DGGITQSPKYLFRKEGQNVTLSCEQNLNHDAMYWYRQDPGQGLRLIYYSQIVNDFQKGDIAEGYSVSREKKESFPLTVTSAQKNPTAFYLCASSPGMGLVETQYFGPGTRLLVL.